The clone carrying this T cell receptor (beta chain) was recorded once. Germline CDR1 is KGHDR and CDR2 is SFDVKD. The CDR3 spans 16 residues. The germline V and J ends were trimmed by 3 bases and 2 bases, with 13 bases remaining between them. Authors' methods: Estimated nucleated cell counts came from reference gene primer amplification. Data came from immunoSEQ multiplex PCR; TCRdb stores just in-frame clones and leaves some out. V, J and clone size are taken as reported in that table, and D and trimming were inferred from the DNA itself. This sample carries under 200,000 clones, roughly 83% of them seen once, and the ten largest clones take roughly 1.4%. The data were obtained in a study of blood T cell repertoires in COVID-19. Study summary: The United States, Italy and Spain were the sources of the acute and convalescent COVID-19 samples. Sample material is recorded as cDNA or gDNA derived from T cells, B-cell-depleted T cells, or PBMCs.

This receptor was obtained from a human donor in a cohort sampled during active COVID-19. The chain recombines TRBV24-1 with TRBJ1-5, with a weak D call TRBD1 (6 bases). Specimen: peripheral blood. As DNA, the CDR3 is TGTGCCACCAGTGATGGGGGACACGGTGGCAATCAGCCCCAGCATTTT. Translated, it gives CATSDGGHGGNQPQHF.